This T cell receptor (beta chain) was observed in a study of blood T cells in healthy people across ages. This CDR3 is 15 amino acids long. Between the trimmed V and J ends, which lost 3 bases and 2 bases, there was a span of 14 bases. Germline loops: CDR1 SGHRS, CDR2 YFSETQ. With regard to this clonotype: Antigen specificity is unknown.

Findings and caveats of the study: The donors' CMV status was not determined, possibly confounding changes in expanded clonotypes.

Together with a sample-barcoded 5' primer, a J-beta primer mix was included in a second PCR lasting 7 to 11 cycles. Template switching added a 12-random-nucleotide identifier to every cDNA molecule. TCRdb reprocessed the 5' RACE reads with MiXCR, giving one entry per CDR3 protein. The sample carries 2 million or so distinct CDR3 sequences, 40% to 55% recorded once. V is TRBV5-1 and J is TRBJ1-2; perhaps TRBD1 as D (6 bases). The clonotype originates from a woman aged 35 to 49 in good health. The sequencing input was blood. CDR3 sequence reads: CASSSSGGQNYGYTF. The CDR3 nucleotides read TGCGCCAGCAGCTCGAGCGGGGGCCAGAACTATGGCTACACCTTC.